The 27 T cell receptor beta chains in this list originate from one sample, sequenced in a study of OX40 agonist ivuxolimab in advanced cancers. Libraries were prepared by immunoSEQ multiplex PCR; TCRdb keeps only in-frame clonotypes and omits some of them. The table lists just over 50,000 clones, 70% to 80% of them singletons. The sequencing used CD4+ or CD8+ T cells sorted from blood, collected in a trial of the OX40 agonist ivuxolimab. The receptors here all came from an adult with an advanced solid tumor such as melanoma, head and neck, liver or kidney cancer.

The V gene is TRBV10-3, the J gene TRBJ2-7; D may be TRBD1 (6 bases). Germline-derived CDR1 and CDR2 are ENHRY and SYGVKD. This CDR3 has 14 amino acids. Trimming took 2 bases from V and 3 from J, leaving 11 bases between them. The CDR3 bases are TGTGCCATCAGTGAGAACAGGGTTGGCTACGAGCAGTACTTC. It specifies CAISENRVGYEQYF.

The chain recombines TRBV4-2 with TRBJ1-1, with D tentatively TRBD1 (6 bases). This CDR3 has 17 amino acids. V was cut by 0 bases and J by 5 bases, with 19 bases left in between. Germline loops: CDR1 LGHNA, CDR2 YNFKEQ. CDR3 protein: CASSQDNRAGGGTEAFF. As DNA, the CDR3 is TGTGCCAGCAGCCAAGATAACAGGGCCGGCGGGGGTACTGAAGCTTTCTTT.

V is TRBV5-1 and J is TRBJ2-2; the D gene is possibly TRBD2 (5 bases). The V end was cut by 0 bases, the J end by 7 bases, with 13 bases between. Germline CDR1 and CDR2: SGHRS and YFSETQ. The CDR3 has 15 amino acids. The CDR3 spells CASSLADTGIGELFF. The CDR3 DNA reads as TGCGCCAGCAGCTTGGCCGACACCGGGATCGGGGAGCTGTTTTTT.

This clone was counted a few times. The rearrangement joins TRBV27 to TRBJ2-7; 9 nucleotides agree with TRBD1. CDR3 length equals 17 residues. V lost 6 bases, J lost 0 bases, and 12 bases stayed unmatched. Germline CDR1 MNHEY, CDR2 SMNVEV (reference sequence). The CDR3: CASRGQGKLPSSYEQYF. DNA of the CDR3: TGTGCCAGCAGAGGACAGGGGAAGCTACCTAGCTCCTACGAGCAGTACTTC.

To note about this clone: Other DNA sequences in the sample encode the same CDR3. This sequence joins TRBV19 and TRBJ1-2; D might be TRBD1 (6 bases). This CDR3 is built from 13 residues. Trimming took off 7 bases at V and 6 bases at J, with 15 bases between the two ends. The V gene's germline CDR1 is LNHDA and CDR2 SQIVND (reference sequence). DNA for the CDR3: TGTGCCAGTACCCGGGGCCAGGGGAATGGCTACACCTTC. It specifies CASTRGQGNGYTF.

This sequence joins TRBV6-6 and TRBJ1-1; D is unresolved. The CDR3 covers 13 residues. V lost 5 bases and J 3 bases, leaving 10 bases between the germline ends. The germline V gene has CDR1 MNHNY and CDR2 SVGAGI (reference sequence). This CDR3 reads CASSNQEDTEAFF. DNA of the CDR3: TGTGCCAGCAGTAATCAGGAGGACACTGAAGCTTTCTTT.

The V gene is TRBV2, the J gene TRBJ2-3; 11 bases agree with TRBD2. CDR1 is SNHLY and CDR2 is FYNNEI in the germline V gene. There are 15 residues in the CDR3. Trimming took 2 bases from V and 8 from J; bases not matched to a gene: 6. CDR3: CASSELAGGFGTQYF. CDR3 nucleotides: TGTGCCAGCAGTGAATTAGCGGGAGGGTTTGGTACGCAGTATTTT.

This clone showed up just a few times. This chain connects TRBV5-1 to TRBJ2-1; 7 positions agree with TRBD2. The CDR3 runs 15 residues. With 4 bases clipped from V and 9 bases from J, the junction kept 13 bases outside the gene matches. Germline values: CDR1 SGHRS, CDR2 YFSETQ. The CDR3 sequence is CASSRAGDYVGEQFF. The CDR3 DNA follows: TGCGCCAGCAGCCGCGCGGGAGATTACGTAGGTGAGCAGTTCTTC. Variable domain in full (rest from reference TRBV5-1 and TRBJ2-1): KAGVTQTPRYLIKTRGQQVTLSCSPISGHRSVSWYQQTPGQGLQFLFEYFSETQRNKGNFPGRFSGRQFSNSRSEMNVSTLELGDSALYLCASSRAGDYVGEQFFGPGTRLTVL.

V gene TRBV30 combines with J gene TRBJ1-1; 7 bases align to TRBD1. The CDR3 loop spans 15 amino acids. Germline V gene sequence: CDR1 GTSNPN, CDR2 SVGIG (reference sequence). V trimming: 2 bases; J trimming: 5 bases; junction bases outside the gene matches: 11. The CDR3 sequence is CAWSSLRGVWTEAFF. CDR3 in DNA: TGTGCCTGGAGTTCCCTCAGGGGGGTTTGGACTGAAGCTTTCTTT. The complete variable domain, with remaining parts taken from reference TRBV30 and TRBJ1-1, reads SQTIHQWPATLVQPVGSPLSLECTVEGTSNPNLYWYRQAAGRGLQLLFYSVGIGQISSEVPQNLSASRPQDRQFILSSKKLLLSDSGFYLCAWSSLRGVWTEAFFGQGTRLTVV.

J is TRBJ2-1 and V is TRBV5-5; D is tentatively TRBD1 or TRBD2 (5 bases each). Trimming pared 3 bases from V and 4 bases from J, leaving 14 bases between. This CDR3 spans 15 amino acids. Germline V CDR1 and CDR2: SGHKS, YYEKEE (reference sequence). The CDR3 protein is CASSSGRNTYNEQFF. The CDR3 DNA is TGTGCCAGCAGCTCGGGACGGAACACATACAATGAGCAGTTCTTC. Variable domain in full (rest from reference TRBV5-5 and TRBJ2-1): DAGVTQSPTHLIKTRGQQVTLRCSPISGHKSVSWYQQVLGQGPQFIFQYYEKEERGRGNFPDRFSARQFPNYSSELNVNALLLGDSALYLCASSSGRNTYNEQFFGPGTRLTVL.

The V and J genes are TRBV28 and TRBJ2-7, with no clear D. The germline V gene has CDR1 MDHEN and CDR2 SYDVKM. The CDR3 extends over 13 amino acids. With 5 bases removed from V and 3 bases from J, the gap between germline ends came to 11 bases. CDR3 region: CASSQARNYEQYF. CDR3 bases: TGTGCCAGCAGTCAGGCTAGGAACTACGAGCAGTACTTC.

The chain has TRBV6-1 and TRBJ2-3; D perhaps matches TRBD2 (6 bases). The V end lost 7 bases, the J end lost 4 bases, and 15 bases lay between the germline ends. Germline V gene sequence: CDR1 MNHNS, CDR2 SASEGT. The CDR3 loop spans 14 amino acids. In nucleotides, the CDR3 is TGTGCCAGCAAGTGGGGGGACCGGTCAGATACGCAGTATTTT. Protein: CASKWGDRSDTQYF.

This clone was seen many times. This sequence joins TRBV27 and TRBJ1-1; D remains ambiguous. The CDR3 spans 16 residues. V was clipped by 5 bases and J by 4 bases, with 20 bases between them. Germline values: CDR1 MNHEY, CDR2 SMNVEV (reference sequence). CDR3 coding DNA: TGTGCCAGCAGTCTAGGCCCCCGTCGAGGAAGCACTGAAGCTTTCTTT. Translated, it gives CASSLGPRRGSTEAFF.

The CDR3 DNA follows: TGTGCCAGCAGTCGCGGCCCTGGGCAGTACTTC. It codes for CASSRGPGQYF. V and J are TRBV28 and TRBJ2-7; no firm D call. Germline V CDR1 and CDR2: MDHEN, SYDVKM. There are 11 residues in the CDR3. V was clipped by 5 bases and J by 9 bases, with 11 bases between them.

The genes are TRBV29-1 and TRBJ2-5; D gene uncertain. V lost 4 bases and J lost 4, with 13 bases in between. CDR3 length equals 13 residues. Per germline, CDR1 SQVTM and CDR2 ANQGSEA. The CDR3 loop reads CSVVGRMLETQYF. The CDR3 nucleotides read TGCAGCGTTGTTGGCCGAATGTTAGAGACCCAGTACTTC.

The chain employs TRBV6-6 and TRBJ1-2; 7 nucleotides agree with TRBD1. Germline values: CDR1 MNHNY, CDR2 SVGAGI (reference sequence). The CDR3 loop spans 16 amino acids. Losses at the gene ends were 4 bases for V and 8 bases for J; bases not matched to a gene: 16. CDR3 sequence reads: CASSFKTGQKIWGYTF. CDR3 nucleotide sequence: TGTGCCAGCAGTTTTAAGACAGGGCAGAAGATTTGGGGCTACACCTTC.

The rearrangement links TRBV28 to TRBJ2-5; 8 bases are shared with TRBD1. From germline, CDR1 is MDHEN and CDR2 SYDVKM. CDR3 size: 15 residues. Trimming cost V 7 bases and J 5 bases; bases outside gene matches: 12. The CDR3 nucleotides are TGTGCCAGCAAAAGCTGGACAGGGCTGTTTGAGACCCAGTACTTC. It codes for CASKSWTGLFETQYF. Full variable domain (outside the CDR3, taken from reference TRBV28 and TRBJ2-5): DVKVTQSSRYLVKRTGEKVFLECVQDMDHENMFWYRQDPGLGLRLIYFSYDVKMKEKGDIPEGYSVSREKKERFSLILESASTNQTSMYLCASKSWTGLFETQYFGPGTRLLVL.

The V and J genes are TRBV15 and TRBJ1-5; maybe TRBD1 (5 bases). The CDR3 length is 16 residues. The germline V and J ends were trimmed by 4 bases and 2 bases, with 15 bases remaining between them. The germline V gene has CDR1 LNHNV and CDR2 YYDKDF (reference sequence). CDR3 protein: CATSNLGARGNQPQHF. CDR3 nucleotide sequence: TGTGCCACCAGCAACCTCGGGGCCCGCGGCAATCAGCCCCAGCATTTT.

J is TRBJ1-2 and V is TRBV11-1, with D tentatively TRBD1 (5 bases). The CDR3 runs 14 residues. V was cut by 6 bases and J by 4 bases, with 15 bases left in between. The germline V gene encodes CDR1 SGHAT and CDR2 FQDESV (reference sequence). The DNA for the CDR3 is TGTGCCAGCAGTTTCAGGGATAGTGGCTATGGCTACACCTTC. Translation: CASSFRDSGYGYTF.

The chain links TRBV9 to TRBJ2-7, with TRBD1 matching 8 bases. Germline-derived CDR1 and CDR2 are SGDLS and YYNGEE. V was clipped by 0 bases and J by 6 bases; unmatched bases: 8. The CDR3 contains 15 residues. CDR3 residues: CASSVGPGQEAEQYF. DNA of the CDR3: TGTGCCAGCAGCGTAGGACCGGGACAGGAGGCCGAGCAGTACTTC.

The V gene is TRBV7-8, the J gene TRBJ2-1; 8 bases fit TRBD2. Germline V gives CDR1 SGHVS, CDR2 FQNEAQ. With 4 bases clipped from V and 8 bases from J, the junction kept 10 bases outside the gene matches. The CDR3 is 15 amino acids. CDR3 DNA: TGTGCCAGCAGCTATTCCCCTTCTAGCGGGCATGAGCAGTTCTTC. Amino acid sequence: CASSYSPSSGHEQFF.

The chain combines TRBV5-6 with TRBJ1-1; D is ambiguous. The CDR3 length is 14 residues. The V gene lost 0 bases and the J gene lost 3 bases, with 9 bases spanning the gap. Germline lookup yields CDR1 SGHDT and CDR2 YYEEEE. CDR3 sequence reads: CASSLGSYYTEAFF. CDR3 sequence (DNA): TGTGCCAGCAGCTTGGGCAGCTATTACACTGAAGCTTTCTTT.

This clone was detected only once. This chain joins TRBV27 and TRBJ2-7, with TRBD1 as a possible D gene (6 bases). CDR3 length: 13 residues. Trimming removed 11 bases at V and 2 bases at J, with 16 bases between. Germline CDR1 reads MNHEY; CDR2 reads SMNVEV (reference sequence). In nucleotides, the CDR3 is TGTGCCGCTAGGGGGAGTCTGGCCTACGAGCAGTACTTC. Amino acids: CAARGSLAYEQYF.

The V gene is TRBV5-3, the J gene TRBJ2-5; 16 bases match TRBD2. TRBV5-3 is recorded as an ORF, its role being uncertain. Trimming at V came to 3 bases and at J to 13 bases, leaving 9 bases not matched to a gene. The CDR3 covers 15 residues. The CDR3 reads CARSCDGTSGRVGYF. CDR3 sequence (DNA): TGTGCCAGAAGCTGTGACGGGACTAGCGGGAGGGTCGGGTACTTC.

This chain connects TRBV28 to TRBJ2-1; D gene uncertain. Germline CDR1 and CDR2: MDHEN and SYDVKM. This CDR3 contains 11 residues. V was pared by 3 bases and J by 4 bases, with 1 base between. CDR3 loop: CASSFYNEQFF. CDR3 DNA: TGTGCCAGCAGTTTTTACAATGAGCAGTTCTTC.

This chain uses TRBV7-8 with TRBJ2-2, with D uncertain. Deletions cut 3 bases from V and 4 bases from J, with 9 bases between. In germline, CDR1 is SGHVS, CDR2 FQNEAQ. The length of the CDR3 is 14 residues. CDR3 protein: CASSLEGFTGELFF. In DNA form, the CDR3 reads TGTGCCAGCAGCTTGGAAGGGTTCACCGGGGAGCTGTTTTTT.

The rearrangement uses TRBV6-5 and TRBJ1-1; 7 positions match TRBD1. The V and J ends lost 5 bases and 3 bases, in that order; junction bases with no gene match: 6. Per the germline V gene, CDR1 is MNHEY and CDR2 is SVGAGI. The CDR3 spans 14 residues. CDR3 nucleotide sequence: TGTGCCAGCAGTGGCCCGAGGGGGCACACTGAAGCTTTCTTT. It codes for CASSGPRGHTEAFF.